The 26 T cell receptor beta chains below all came from one sample that was sequenced in a study of CD8 T cells in ankylosing spondylitis. The study's findings and limits: Seemingly characteristic of ankylosing spondylitis blood was a TCR beta motif consisting of under ten highly homologous variants.

In TCRdb, the 5' RACE reads were re-called with MiXCR into one record per CDR3 protein. The sample yields 750,000 to 850,000 distinct CDR3 sequences, 12% seen once. No antigen has been assigned to these receptors. Sequenced: blood, either unsorted or a sorted T cell fraction (not recorded which). The receptors were gathered from a male donor with ankylosing spondylitis.

Many counts were recorded for this clonotype. The chain recombines TRBV4-3 with TRBJ1-6; TRBD1 matches at 7 bases. The V and J ends lost 2 bases and 7 bases, in that order; junction bases with no gene match: 5. Germline V gene lookup returns CDR1 LGHNA and CDR2 YSLEER. This CDR3 region has 15 residues. The CDR3 DNA reads TGCGCCAGCAGCCAAAGACAGGGAGTAAATTCACCCCTCCACTTT. The encoded protein is CASSQRQGVNSPLHF.

This clonotype was detected a few times. The chain uses TRBV28 and TRBJ1-1; D unresolved. Deletions cut 5 bases from V and 0 bases from J, with 7 bases between. The CDR3 consists of 13 residues. CDR1 MDHEN and CDR2 SYDVKM come from the germline V gene. The CDR3 loop reads CASSIAMNTEAFF. The CDR3 DNA reads as TGTGCCAGCAGTATAGCCATGAACACTGAAGCTTTCTTT.

This clonotype was recorded a few times. The chain is built from TRBV4-3 and TRBJ2-7; D could derive from TRBD1 or TRBD2 (5 bases each). V lost 4 bases, J lost 3 bases, and 13 bases lay in between. The CDR3 contains 14 residues. Germline CDR1 reads LGHNA; CDR2 reads YSLEER. CDR3 loop: CASSRARGRYEQYF. CDR3 bases: TGCGCCAGCAGCCGCGCCCGGGGACGCTACGAGCAGTACTTC.

This clonotype appeared many times. The rearrangement links TRBV10-3 to TRBJ1-6; 7 nucleotides align to TRBD1. V was clipped by 3 bases and J by 14 bases; unmatched bases: 10. Germline-derived CDR1 and CDR2 are ENHRY and SYGVKD. This CDR3 spans 14 amino acids. This CDR3 is CAISEGRQGPTLHF. CDR3 bases: TGTGCCATCAGTGAAGGGAGACAGGGACCAACCCTCCACTTT.

The chain joins TRBV7-2 to TRBJ1-6; D is perhaps TRBD1 (6 bases). CDR1 is SGHTA and CDR2 is FQGNSA in the germline V gene. Deletions cut 6 bases from V and 12 bases from J, with 18 bases between. CDR3 size: 14 residues. This chain's CDR3 is CASSPRGGGGPLHF. For the CDR3, the DNA is TGTGCCAGCAGTCCCAGGGGAGGCGGGGGACCCCTCCACTTT.

This clonotype was seen more than once but under ten times. The chain is built from TRBV7-3 and TRBJ2-7, with a possible D match to TRBD1 (6 bases). This CDR3 contains 14 residues. The germline V gene has CDR1 SGHTA and CDR2 FQGTGA. With 2 bases removed from V and 2 bases from J, the gap between germline ends came to 10 bases. As DNA, the CDR3 is TGTGCCAGCAGCTTACAGGGACAAACCTACGAGCAGTACTTC. Its protein is CASSLQGQTYEQYF.

This clonotype occurred many times. This chain links TRBV4-3 with TRBJ2-2, with 8 positions matching TRBD2. Germline CDR1 LGHNA, CDR2 YSLEER. There are 16 residues in the CDR3. V dropped 1 base and J dropped 4; count of bases not matched to a gene: 5. The CDR3 sequence: CASSQGPAGVTGELFF. In DNA, the CDR3 is TGCGCCAGCAGCCAAGGTCCAGCGGGAGTCACCGGGGAGCTGTTTTTT.

Ten or more counts support this clonotype. The V gene is TRBV20-1, the J gene TRBJ2-3; 11 bases map to TRBD2. J was trimmed by 2 bases and V by 6 bases; bases with no gene match: 7. The germline CDR1 and CDR2 sequences are DFQATT and SNEGSKA (reference sequence). This CDR3 spans 15 amino acids. The CDR3 protein is CSATGTSGHTDTQYF. The CDR3 region has the DNA TGCAGTGCAACGGGGACTAGCGGTCACACAGATACGCAGTATTTT.

The chain is built from TRBV25-1 and TRBJ1-1; unclear D gene. The CDR3 sequence is 13 residues long. Germline V gene data show CDR1 as MGHDK and CDR2 as SYGVNS. V was cut by 3 bases and J by 6 bases, with 11 bases left in between. CDR3 DNA: TGTGCCAGCAGTGACGGCCCGAGGGCTGAAGCTTTCTTT. It yields the protein CASSDGPRAEAFF.

The chain recombines TRBV4-2 with TRBJ1-1; no firm D call. CDR1 is LGHNA, CDR2 YNFKEQ, per germline. The CDR3 consists of 15 residues. V lost 4 bases to trimming and J lost 4 bases, with 16 bases between them. CDR3 loop: CASSLTARVPTEAFF. The CDR3 DNA reads as TGTGCCAGCAGCCTAACCGCTAGGGTGCCCACTGAAGCTTTCTTT.

As for this clonotype: Germline is not matched at one junction end, which may reflect a read error. The gene calls are TRBV20-1 and TRBJ1-1, with TRBD1 matching 9 bases. The CDR3 runs 12 residues. The V gene's germline CDR1 is DFQATT and CDR2 SNEGSKA (reference sequence). CDR3 DNA sequence: TGCAGTGCCAGAGACAGGGGGGACGAAGCTTTCTTT. Protein: CSARDRGDEAFF.

The chain uses TRBV11-2 and TRBJ1-1; D is undetermined. The V end lost 2 bases, the J end lost 5 bases, and 9 bases lay between the germline ends. In germline, CDR1 is SGHAT, CDR2 FQNNGV. This CDR3 has 13 amino acids. Here the CDR3 DNA reads TGTGCCAGCAGCTTATTAAGCAGGACTGAAGCTTTCTTT. Translated, it gives CASSLLSRTEAFF.

The gene calls are TRBV20-1 and TRBJ2-5, with 7 bases that match TRBD2. Losses at the gene ends were 5 bases for V and 5 bases for J; bases not matched to a gene: 11. Per germline, CDR1 DFQATT and CDR2 SNEGSKA (reference sequence). The CDR3 has 14 amino acids. The CDR3 bases are TGCAGTGCTTTCGCGGGAGCCGGGCGGGAGACCCAGTACTTC. Its protein product is CSAFAGAGRETQYF.

The table lists this clonotype with a few counts. J is TRBJ1-4 and V is TRBV27; 7 nucleotides line up with TRBD1. After removal of 5 bases from V and 4 bases from J, the junction contained 13 bases not matched to a gene. CDR1 MNHEY and CDR2 SMNVEV come from the germline V gene (reference sequence). The CDR3 runs 17 residues. The CDR3 region is CASSRSPPGQNNEKLFF. CDR3 nucleotides: TGTGCCAGCAGTCGCTCACCTCCGGGACAGAATAATGAAAAACTGTTTTTT.

The chain links TRBV4-3 to TRBJ1-3; 7 nucleotides match TRBD1. This CDR3 has 15 residues. CDR1 and CDR2 (germline): LGHNA, YSLEER. The V gene end was trimmed by 0 bases and the J gene end by 5 bases; junction bases not matched to a gene: 4. CDR3 loop: CASSQDLQGRNTIYF. CDR3 DNA: TGCGCCAGCAGCCAAGATCTACAGGGGAGAAACACCATATATTTT.

As for this clonotype: One end of the junction fails to match germline, which may point to a read error. V is TRBV7-9 and J is TRBJ2-7; 10 bases agree with TRBD2. The CDR3 consists of 13 residues. CDR1 and CDR2 from the germline V gene are SEHNR and FQNEAQ (reference sequence). As DNA, the CDR3 is TGTGCCAGCAGCGCCGGACTAGCGGTGGCCATCTCATTC. Its protein is CASSAGLAVAISF.

This clonotype showed up just a few times. The chain joins TRBV10-3 to TRBJ1-1; TRBD1 aligns across 9 bases. V shed 7 bases, J shed 7 bases, and the junction held 7 bases outside the gene matches. The CDR3 covers 13 residues. Germline V gene lookup returns CDR1 ENHRY and CDR2 SYGVKD. The CDR3 loop is CAITPGQGVEAFF. In DNA form, the CDR3 reads TGTGCCATCACCCCGGGACAGGGCGTTGAAGCTTTCTTT.

This clonotype appeared a few times. This chain uses TRBV6-2 or TRBV6-3 with TRBJ2-2; TRBD2 is a possible D gene (5 bases). Per the germline V gene, CDR1 is MNHEY and CDR2 is SVGEGT. V gave up 2 bases and J gave up 15 bases, with 16 bases separating them. The CDR3 loop spans 13 amino acids. CDR3 bases: TGTGCCAGCAGTTACCCAGGACTTCCCAGAGTGTTTTTT. As protein: CASSYPGLPRVFF.

This clonotype occurred many times. This chain joins TRBV4-3 and TRBJ2-7; 8 nucleotides align to TRBD1. The CDR3 has 15 amino acids. Germline lookup yields CDR1 LGHNA and CDR2 YSLEER. J lost 2 bases, V lost 1 base, and 4 bases had no gene match. CDR3 sequence (DNA): TGCGCCAGCAGCCAAGTAGGGACAGGTCCCTACGAGCAGTACTTC. Amino acid sequence: CASSQVGTGPYEQYF.

Many counts were recorded for this clonotype. This chain connects TRBV5-1 to TRBJ2-7; D is uncertain. The length of the CDR3 is 13 residues. Trimming pared 4 bases from V and 3 bases from J, leaving 11 bases between. Germline V gene lookup returns CDR1 SGHRS and CDR2 YFSETQ. The CDR3 is CASSAEVNYEQYF. The CDR3 nucleotides are TGCGCCAGCAGCGCCGAGGTGAACTACGAGCAGTACTTC.

This clonotype was counted a few times. V and J are TRBV25-1 and TRBJ1-1; 9 bases are shared with TRBD1. The CDR3 spans 15 residues. The V and J ends lost 2 bases and 3 bases, in that order; junction bases with no gene match: 4. Germline-derived CDR1 and CDR2 are MGHDK and SYGVNS. The CDR3 DNA sequence: TGTGCCAGCAGTGAACCAAGACAGGGGGACACTGAAGCTTTCTTT. It encodes CASSEPRQGDTEAFF.

The chain joins TRBV7-9 to TRBJ2-1, with D hard to call. V was cut by 1 base and J by 4 bases, with 11 bases left in between. Looked up from germline, CDR1 is SEHNR and CDR2 is FQNEAQ (reference sequence). The length of the CDR3 is 15 residues. This CDR3 is CASSLGPPGYNEQFF. In nucleotides, the CDR3 is TGTGCCAGCAGCTTAGGCCCTCCTGGGTACAATGAGCAGTTCTTC.

The chain recombines TRBV7-9 with TRBJ1-5, with D possibly TRBD1 on 5 matching bases. This CDR3 is built from 14 residues. Germline V gene sequence: CDR1 SEHNR, CDR2 FQNEAQ (reference sequence). Trimming removed 2 bases from V and 11 bases from J, with 16 bases in between. The CDR3 spells CASSLRDELGSQHF. For the CDR3, the DNA is TGTGCCAGCAGCTTACGGGACGAGCTAGGGTCCCAGCATTTT.

This clonotype appeared a few times. The junction does not match germline at one end; this may be a read error. The gene calls are TRBV6-1 and TRBJ2-7; possible D gene TRBD2, 6 bases. The CDR3 has 13 amino acids. Germline CDR1 and CDR2: MNHNS and SASEGT. CDR3 amino acids: CTLPQRAGYEQYF. Written as DNA, the CDR3 is TGCACCCTTCCCCAGCGGGCGGGCTACGAGCAGTACTTC.

This clonotype was seen at least ten times. One end of the junction does not line up with germline, which may come from a read error. The rearrangement uses TRBV5-1 and TRBJ2-5, with 8 bases fitting TRBD1. The CDR3 is 13 residues long. CDR1 is SGHRS and CDR2 is YFSETQ in the germline V gene. The CDR3 loop is CASSLDRVETQYF. In DNA, the CDR3 is TGTGCCAGCAGCTTGGACAGGGTGGAGACCCAGTACTTC.

J is TRBJ2-1 and V is TRBV20-1; D may match TRBD1 or TRBD2 (5 bases each). The CDR3 sequence is 15 residues long. Deletions cut 3 bases from V and 0 bases from J, with 12 bases between. Germline CDR1 and CDR2: DFQATT and SNEGSKA (reference sequence). The CDR3 loop is CSARGVGSSYNEQFF. The CDR3 nucleotides are TGCAGTGCTAGGGGGGTTGGGAGCTCCTACAATGAGCAGTTCTTC.